A single sample gave rise to the 10 T cell receptor beta chains below, sequenced in a study of beta chain features in type 1 diabetes (dated by TCRdb to the late 2010s). The library was generated by the immunoSEQ multiplex PCR assay. The entire amount of isolated RNA was reverse transcribed using the High Capacity cDNA Reverse Transcription Kit, so the sequenced TCRB transcripts were expressed ones. This is the immuneACCESS table as TCRdb keeps it, with only in-frame sequences that have V and J called. A part of the clones is gone; compared with another copy, unresolved V genes explain less than half, and the rest is unexplained. The sample table shows 900,000 or so clones, and 17% are seen once. The top ten clones comprise 0.02% to 0.03% of the sample. Source material: naive CD4+ T cells from blood. According to the study, the label for this sample's cell subset or site signals: true naive CD4+ T cells. The receptors come from a woman between 18 and 30 years old in good health.

This clone was counted between two and nine times. This chain uses TRBV2 with TRBJ1-3; D is unclear. Germline V gene data show CDR1 as SNHLY and CDR2 as FYNNEI. The CDR3 is made up of 12 amino acids. V dropped 10 bases and J dropped 4 bases, with 11 bases sitting between them. The CDR3 nucleotides are TGTGCCACTAACCGAGGGGGAAACACCATATATTTT. It codes for CATNRGGNTIYF.

V gene TRBV10-3 combines with J gene TRBJ2-1; the match to TRBD1 covers 11 bases. The V and J ends lost 6 bases and 7 bases, in that order; junction bases with no gene match: 5. The CDR3 extends over 14 amino acids. The germline V gene has CDR1 ENHRY and CDR2 SYGVKD. The CDR3 spells CAISSRDRGNEQFF. CDR3 DNA: TGTGCCATCAGCAGCCGGGACAGGGGGAATGAGCAGTTCTTC.

The rearrangement links TRBV7-9 to TRBJ2-7; D possibly matches TRBD1 or TRBD2 (5 bases each). CDR1 SEHNR and CDR2 FQNEAQ come from the germline V gene (reference sequence). The V end was cut by 1 base, the J end by 0 bases, with 10 bases between. The CDR3 runs 15 residues. The CDR3 DNA sequence: TGTGCCAGCAGCTTAGGGCAGGGACGCTCCTACGAGCAGTACTTC. Amino acid sequence: CASSLGQGRSYEQYF.

The genes are TRBV6-6 and TRBJ2-2; no clear D gene. Germline V gene data show CDR1 as MNHNY and CDR2 as SVGAGI (reference sequence). Trimming removed 4 bases at V and 7 bases at J, with 4 bases between. The CDR3 contains 11 residues. The CDR3: CASSSGGELFF. CDR3 DNA: TGTGCCAGCAGTTCCGGCGGGGAGCTGTTTTTT.

In its sample, this clone was seen a few times. The chain combines TRBV5-6 with TRBJ2-5; possible D gene TRBD1, 6 bases. The DNA end is more similar to TRBJ2-7, so the J call may be wrong. CDR3 length: 12 amino acids. Germline values: CDR1 SGHDT, CDR2 YYEEEE. This CDR3 is CASGHRVGEQYF. As DNA, the CDR3 is TGTGCCAGCGGACACAGGGTCGGCGAGCAGTACTTC.

CDR3 DNA sequence: TGTGCCAGCAGCGAGACAGGGGGTTCCTACAATGAGCAGTTCTTC. Encoded protein: CASSETGGSYNEQFF. The chain carries TRBV9 and TRBJ2-1, with TRBD1 identical over 9 bases. The CDR3 runs 15 residues. Germline V lookup: CDR1 SGDLS, CDR2 YYNGEE. V lost 3 bases to trimming and J lost 1 base; unmatched junction nucleotides: 2. Full variable domain (rest looked up from reference TRBV9 and TRBJ2-1): DSGVTQTPKHLITATGQRVTLRCSPRSGDLSVYWYQQSLDQGLQFLIQYYNGEERAKGNILERFSAQQFPDLHSELNLSSLELGDSALYFCASSETGGSYNEQFFGPGTRLTVL.

As regards this clone: In the same sample, other DNA sequences code for this CDR3. This chain connects TRBV7-2 to TRBJ2-7; a weak D match, TRBD1 (6 bases). The V end was cut by 1 base, the J end by 3 bases, with 10 bases between. CDR1 is SGHTA, CDR2 FQGNSA, per germline. This CDR3 is built from 14 residues. CDR3 sequence: CASSLDRDYYEQYF. In DNA, the CDR3 is TGTGCCAGCAGCTTAGACAGGGATTACTACGAGCAGTACTTC.

The rearrangement links TRBV28 to TRBJ1-5, with TRBD1 matching 8 bases. Germline values: CDR1 MDHEN, CDR2 SYDVKM. With V trimmed by 4 bases and J by 6 bases, 5 bases remained unmatched. This CDR3 spans 14 amino acids. CDR3 sequence (DNA): TGTGCCAGCAGTTCGACAGGGGAGCGTCAGCCCCAGCATTTT. Residues: CASSSTGERQPQHF.

This clone has more than one count but fewer than ten. This chain uses TRBV18 with TRBJ1-5; D is unresolved. Germline V gene lookup returns CDR1 KGHSH and CDR2 LQKENI. The V and J ends lost 6 bases and 1 base respectively, with 13 bases between them. The CDR3 loop spans 15 amino acids. The CDR3 spells CASSVGYGSNQPQHF. Here the CDR3 DNA reads TGTGCCAGCTCTGTCGGTTATGGGAGCAATCAGCCCCAGCATTTT.

This clone has more than one count but fewer than ten. This CDR3 is CSVLRTTSSNEQYF. DNA of the CDR3: TGCAGCGTCCTACGAACGACTTCTTCTAACGAGCAGTACTTC. V gene TRBV29-1 combines with J gene TRBJ2-7; D is uncertain. This CDR3 has 14 residues. CDR1 and CDR2 (germline): SQVTM, ANQGSEA. V lost 6 bases to trimming and J lost 5 bases, with 20 bases between them.